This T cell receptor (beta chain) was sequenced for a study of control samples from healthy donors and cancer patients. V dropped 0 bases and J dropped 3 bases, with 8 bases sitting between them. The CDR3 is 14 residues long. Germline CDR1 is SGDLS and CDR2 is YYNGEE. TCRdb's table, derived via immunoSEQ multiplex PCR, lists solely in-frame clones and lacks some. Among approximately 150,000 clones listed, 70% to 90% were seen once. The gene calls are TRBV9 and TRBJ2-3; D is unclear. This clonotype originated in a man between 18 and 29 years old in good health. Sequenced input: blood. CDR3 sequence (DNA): TGTGCCAGCAGCGTAGGAACCCTAACAGATACGCAGTATTTT. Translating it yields CASSVGTLTDTQYF.